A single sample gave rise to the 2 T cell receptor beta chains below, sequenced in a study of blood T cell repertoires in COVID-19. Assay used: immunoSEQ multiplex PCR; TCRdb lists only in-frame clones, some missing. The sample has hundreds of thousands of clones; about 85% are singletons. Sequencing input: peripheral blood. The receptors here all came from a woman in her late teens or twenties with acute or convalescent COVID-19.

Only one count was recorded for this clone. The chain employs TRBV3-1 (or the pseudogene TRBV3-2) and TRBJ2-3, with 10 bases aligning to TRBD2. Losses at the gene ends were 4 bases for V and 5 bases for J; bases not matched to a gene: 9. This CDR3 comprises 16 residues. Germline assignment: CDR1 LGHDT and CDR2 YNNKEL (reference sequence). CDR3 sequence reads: CASSLTGTSVEDTQYF. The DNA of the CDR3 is TGTGCCAGCAGCCTCACCGGGACTAGCGTTGAAGATACGCAGTATTTT.

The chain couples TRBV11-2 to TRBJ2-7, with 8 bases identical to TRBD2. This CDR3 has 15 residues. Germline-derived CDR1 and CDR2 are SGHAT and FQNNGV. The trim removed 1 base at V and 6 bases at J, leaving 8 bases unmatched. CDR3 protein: CASSLVRGGAAEQYF. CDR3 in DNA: TGTGCCAGCAGCTTAGTCCGGGGGGGGGCGGCCGAGCAGTACTTC.